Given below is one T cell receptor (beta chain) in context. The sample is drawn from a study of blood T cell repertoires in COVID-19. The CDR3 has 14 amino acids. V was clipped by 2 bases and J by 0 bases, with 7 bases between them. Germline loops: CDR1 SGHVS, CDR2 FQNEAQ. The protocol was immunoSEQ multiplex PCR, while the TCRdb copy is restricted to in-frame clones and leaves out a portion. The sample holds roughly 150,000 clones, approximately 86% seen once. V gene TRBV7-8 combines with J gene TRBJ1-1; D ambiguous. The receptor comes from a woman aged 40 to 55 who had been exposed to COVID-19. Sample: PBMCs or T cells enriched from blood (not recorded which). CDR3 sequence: CASSLTEMNTEAFF. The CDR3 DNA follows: TGTGCCAGCAGCTTAACAGAGATGAACACTGAAGCTTTCTTT.